The clone carrying this T cell receptor (beta chain) was found a few times. The antigen is undetermined. V lost 4 bases to trimming and J lost 5 bases; unmatched junction nucleotides: 2. Germline V gene data show CDR1 as MNHNY and CDR2 as SVGAGI (reference sequence). The CDR3 extends over 13 amino acids. The data are from a study of T cells after yellow fever vaccination. About the study: The authors prepared low-cell-number fractions using SMART-Seq v4 Ultra Low Input. Findings of the study overall: A large majority of primary-vaccination clones showed up again after the booster (about 97% CD4, around 90% CD8). The study found a weaker secondary response that peaked faster, day 5 versus 15.

A 5'RACE template-switching step, the method used to make TCR cDNA, added a universal primer site and UMIs. In TCRdb, the 5' RACE reads were re-called with MiXCR into one record per CDR3 protein. The profile shows around 340,000 distinct CDR3 sequences, approximately 13% of them singletons. The receptor's source is a man aged 18 to 29 who received the YFV17D yellow fever vaccine. The sequences come from CD4+ T cells sorted from PBMCs, collected 15 days after the yellow fever booster vaccination. The chain recombines TRBV6-6 with TRBJ2-4, with 7 positions matching TRBD1. The DNA for the CDR3 is TGTGCCAGCAGTTCCGGGACAGAAAACATTCAGTACTTC. This translates into CASSSGTENIQYF.